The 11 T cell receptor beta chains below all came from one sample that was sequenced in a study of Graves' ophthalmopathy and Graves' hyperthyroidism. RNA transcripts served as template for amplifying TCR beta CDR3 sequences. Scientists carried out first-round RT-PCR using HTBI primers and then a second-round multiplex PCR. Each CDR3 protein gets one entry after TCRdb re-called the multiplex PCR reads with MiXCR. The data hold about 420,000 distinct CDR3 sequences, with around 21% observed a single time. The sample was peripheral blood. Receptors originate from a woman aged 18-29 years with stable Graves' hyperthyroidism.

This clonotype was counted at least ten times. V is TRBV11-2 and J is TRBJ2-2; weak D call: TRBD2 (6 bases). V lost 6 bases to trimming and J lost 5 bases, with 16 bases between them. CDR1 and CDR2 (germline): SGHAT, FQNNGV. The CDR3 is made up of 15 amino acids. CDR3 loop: CASSPPGLLTGELFF. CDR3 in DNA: TGTGCCAGCAGTCCACCGGGACTTCTAACCGGGGAGCTGTTTTTT.

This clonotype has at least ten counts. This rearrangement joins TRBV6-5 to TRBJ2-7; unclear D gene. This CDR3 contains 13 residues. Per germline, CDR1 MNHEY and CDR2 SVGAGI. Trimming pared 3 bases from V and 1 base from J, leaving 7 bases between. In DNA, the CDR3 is TGTGCCAGCAGTTATCGCGCTTCCTACGAGCAGTACTTC. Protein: CASSYRASYEQYF.

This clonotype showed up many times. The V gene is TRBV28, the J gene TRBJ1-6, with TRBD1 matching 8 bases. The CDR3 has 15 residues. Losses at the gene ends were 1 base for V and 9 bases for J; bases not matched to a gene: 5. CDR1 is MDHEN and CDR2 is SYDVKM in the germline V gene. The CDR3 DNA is TGTGCCAGCAGTTTATCATCAGGGGGCAGTTCACCCCTCCACTTT. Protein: CASSLSSGGSSPLHF.

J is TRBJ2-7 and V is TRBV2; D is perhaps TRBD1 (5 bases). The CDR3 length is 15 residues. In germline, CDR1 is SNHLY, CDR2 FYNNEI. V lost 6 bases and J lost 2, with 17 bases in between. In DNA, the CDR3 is TGTGCCAGCAGCGTAAATCAGGGTCCGCCCTACGAGCAGTACTTC. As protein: CASSVNQGPPYEQYF.

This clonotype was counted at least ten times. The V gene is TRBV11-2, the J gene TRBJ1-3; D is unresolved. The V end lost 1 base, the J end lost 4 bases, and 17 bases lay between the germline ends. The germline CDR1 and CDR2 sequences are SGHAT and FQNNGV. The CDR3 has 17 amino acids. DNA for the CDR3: TGTGCCAGCAGCTTAGGTTCCCTGGGGTTCTCCGGAAACACCATATATTTT. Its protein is CASSLGSLGFSGNTIYF.

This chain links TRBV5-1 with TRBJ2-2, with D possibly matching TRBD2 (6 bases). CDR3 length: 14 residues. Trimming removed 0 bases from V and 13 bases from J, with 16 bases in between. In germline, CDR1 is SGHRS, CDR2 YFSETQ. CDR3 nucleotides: TGCGCCAGCAGCTTGGATGCGGGACGTCAGGCGCTGTTTTTT. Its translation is CASSLDAGRQALFF.

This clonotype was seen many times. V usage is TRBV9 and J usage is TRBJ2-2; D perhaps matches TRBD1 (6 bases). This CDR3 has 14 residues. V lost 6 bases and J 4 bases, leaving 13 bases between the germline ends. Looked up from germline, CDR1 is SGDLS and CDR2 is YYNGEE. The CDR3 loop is CASTGQSSTGELFF. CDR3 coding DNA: TGTGCCAGCACCGGACAGTCGAGCACCGGGGAGCTGTTTTTT.

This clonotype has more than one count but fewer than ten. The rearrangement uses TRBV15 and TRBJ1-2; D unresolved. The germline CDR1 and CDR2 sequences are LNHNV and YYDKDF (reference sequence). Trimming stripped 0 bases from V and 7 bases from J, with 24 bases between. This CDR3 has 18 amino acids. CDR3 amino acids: CATSREVGKTLPQSGYTF. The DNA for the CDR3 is TGTGCCACCAGCAGAGAGGTCGGAAAAACCTTGCCCCAGAGTGGCTACACCTTC.

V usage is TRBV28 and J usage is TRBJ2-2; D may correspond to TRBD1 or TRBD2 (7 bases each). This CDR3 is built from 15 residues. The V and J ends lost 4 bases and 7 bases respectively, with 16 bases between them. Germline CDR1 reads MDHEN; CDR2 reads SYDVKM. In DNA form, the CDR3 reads TGTGCCAGCAGTTCACCAGCGGGACAGAACGGGGAGCTGTTTTTT. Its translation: CASSSPAGQNGELFF.

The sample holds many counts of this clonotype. The CDR3 loop is CATRLGTSGQETQYF. The CDR3 nucleotides read TGTGCCACCCGACTCGGGACTAGCGGCCAAGAGACCCAGTACTTC. This sequence joins TRBV12-3 or TRBV12-4 and TRBJ2-5; TRBD2 matches 11 bases. With 10 bases clipped from V and 1 base from J, the junction kept 8 bases outside the gene matches. This CDR3 region has 15 residues.

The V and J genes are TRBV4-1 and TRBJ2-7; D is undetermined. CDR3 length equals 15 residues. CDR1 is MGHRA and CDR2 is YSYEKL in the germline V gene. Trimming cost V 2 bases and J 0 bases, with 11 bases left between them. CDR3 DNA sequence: TGCGCCAGCAGCCAATTACCGGTGAGCTCCTACGAGCAGTACTTC. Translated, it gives CASSQLPVSSYEQYF.